The present T cell receptor (beta chain) was sequenced within a study of metastatic and nonmetastatic thyroid tumors (dated by TCRdb to 2020 to 2022). With respect to the entire study: The researchers compared repertoires between peripheral blood samples and tumor or nodule tissue samples from patients with malignant or benign thyroid disease.

The protocol used for the library was PCR. Sequencing took place on an Illumina HiSeq 4000. High-throughput sequencing was used to profile the TCR beta-chain CDR3 region of every patient. The study's processing was this. CDR3 differences across clinicopathological groups were used to build a classifier for discriminating distant-metastatic papillary thyroid cancer patients. The Shannon index was used to assess repertoire diversity, and the Morisita-Horn index was used to assess tumor-blood repertoire similarity. TCRdb trimmed the raw reads at Q25, called clones with MiXCR and kept productive beta chains. Here the V and J calls rest on TCRdb's processing, not on the authors' analysis. This sample comprises some 41,000 clones, roughly 27% of them detected only once. Together, the top ten hold over 8% of the sample. In regard to this clone: What antigen it recognizes has not been identified. Base-call qualities are not available, and no considerably larger clone is one nucleotide away.

None of the patients had been given any treatment before thyroid surgery. Patient clinical samples collected from about 2012 to 2018 were retrospectively analysed using T-cell receptor beta sequencing. Via the germline V gene (reference sequence), CDR1 is MNHEY and CDR2 SMNVEV. Measured from the cysteine to the phenylalanine, the CDR3 is 14 residues long. Only the CDR3 DNA stays, 42 bases, in frame from base 1. V loses 10 bases of germline sequence and J loses 5 bases, and the interval between the two ends is 21 bases. Results and caveats for the whole study, not just this receptor: TCR beta diversity was reported as significantly higher in malignant tumors than in benign nodules, in both blood and tumor samples.

This sequence uses TRBV27 and TRBJ2-7, and possibly TRBD2, on 5 matching bases. The specimen sequenced was blood. This TCR was recovered from a male donor with papillary thyroid cancer or a benign thyroid nodule (not recorded which). Some clones in this sample may be carry-over from other donors' samples. In nucleotide form, the sequence is TGTGCCAACAGCTTCTCCCGGACTGCCGACGAGCAGTACTTC. Its protein product is CANSFSRTADEQYF.